This is a list of T cell receptor beta chains from one sample in a study of blood T cell repertoires in COVID-19. Profiled with immunoSEQ multiplex PCR; TCRdb holds only in-frame clones, not every one. Among 200,000 to 300,000 clones listed, 65% to 90% were seen once. Specimen: peripheral blood. Source of these receptors: a man aged 25 to 40 with active or convalescent COVID-19. The conserved cysteine and the conserved F or W are not part of the CDR3 here.

V gene: TRBV5-1
CDR3 protein: ASSLAGGTGELF

V gene: TRBV27
CDR3 protein: ASSSRRGSSYNEQF

V gene: TRBV3-1/TRBV3-2
CDR3 protein: ASSQAPTGGHKNTEAF

V gene: TRBV2
CDR3 protein: ASSAKGQTMNTEAF

V gene: TRBV7-7
CDR3 protein: ASSAVQGAYEQF

V gene: TRBV4-2
CDR3 protein: ASSPLVGASGGAYEQY

V gene: TRBV7-2
CDR3 protein: ASSLPSSYNEQF

V gene: TRBV7-8
CDR3 protein: ASSSQQGAGTDTQY

V gene: TRBV18
CDR3 protein: ASSPAGVDEKLF

V gene: TRBV2
CDR3 protein: ASRLWTDNEQF

V gene: TRBV29-1
CDR3 protein: SVEARRLGGATDTQY

V gene: TRBV19
CDR3 protein: ASSRDRASRELF

V gene: TRBV30
CDR3 protein: AWSGQGEEQY

V gene: TRBV29-1
CDR3 protein: SVDPTGKAF

V gene: TRBV4-2
CDR3 protein: ASRQAASGGGNEQF

V gene: TRBV7-9
CDR3 protein: ASSFGQGNYGYT

V gene: TRBV27
CDR3 protein: ASSFLRDIGTEAF

V gene: TRBV25-1
CDR3 protein: ASSWGHEQY

V gene: TRBV7-9
CDR3 protein: ASSSRDRGYEQY

V gene: TRBV5-1
CDR3 protein: ASSWGRSQETQY

V gene: TRBV18
CDR3 protein: ASSAQGNNEQF

V gene: TRBV5-1
CDR3 protein: ASSPAGGPKSNSPLH

V gene: TRBV6-5
CDR3 protein: ASRRGAGSPLH

V gene: TRBV4-3
CDR3 protein: ASSQQAPLNSEQF

V gene: TRBV10-3
CDR3 protein: AIRRGEWTDTQY

V gene: TRBV4-3
CDR3 protein: ASSQDIGTGMNEQF

V gene: TRBV5-1
CDR3 protein: ASSGGTRHNSPLH

V gene: TRBV7-9
CDR3 protein: ASSLVEGTSGYT

V gene: TRBV2
CDR3 protein: ASTGEGASIVGYT

V gene: TRBV5-1
CDR3 protein: ASSYATGAYGYT

V gene: TRBV19
CDR3 protein: ASVKTGDMNTEAF

V gene: TRBV19
CDR3 protein: ASSILSSGGSDTQY